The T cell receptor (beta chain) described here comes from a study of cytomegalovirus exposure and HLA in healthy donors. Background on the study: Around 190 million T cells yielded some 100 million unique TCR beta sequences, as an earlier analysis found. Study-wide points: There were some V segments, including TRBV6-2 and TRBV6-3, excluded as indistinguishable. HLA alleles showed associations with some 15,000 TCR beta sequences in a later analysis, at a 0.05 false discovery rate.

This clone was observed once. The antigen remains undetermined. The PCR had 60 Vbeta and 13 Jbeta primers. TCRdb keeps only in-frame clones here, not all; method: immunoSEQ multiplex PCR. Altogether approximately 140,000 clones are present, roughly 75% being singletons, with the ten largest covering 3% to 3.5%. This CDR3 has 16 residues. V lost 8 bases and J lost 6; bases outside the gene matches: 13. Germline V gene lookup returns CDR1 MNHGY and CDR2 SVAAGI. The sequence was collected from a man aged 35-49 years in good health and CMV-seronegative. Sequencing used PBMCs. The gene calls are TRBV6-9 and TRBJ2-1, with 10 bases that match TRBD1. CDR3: CASFSGTGASTNEQFF. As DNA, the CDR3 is TGTGCCAGCTTTTCAGGGACAGGGGCCTCAACCAATGAGCAGTTCTTC.